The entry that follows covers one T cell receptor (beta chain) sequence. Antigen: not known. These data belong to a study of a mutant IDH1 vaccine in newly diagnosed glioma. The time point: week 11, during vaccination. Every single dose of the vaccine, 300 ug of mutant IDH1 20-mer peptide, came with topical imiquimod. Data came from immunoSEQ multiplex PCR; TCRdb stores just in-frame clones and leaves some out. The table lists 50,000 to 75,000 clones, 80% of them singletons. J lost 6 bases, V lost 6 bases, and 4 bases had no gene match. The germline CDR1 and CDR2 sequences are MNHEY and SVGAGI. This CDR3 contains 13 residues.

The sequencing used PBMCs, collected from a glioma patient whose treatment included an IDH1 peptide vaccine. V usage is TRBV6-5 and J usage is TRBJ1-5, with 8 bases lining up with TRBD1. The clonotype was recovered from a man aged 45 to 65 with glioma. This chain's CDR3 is CASSQGAGQPQHF. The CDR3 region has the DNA TGTGCCAGCAGCCAGGGGGCAGGTCAGCCCCAGCATTTT.